The present T cell receptor (beta chain) was sequenced within a study of T-cell memory formation after mild COVID-19. Losses at the gene ends were 6 bases for V and 5 bases for J; bases not matched to a gene: 9. The CDR3 is 14 residues long. Germline V lookup: CDR1 SGHAT, CDR2 FQNNGV. Study observations and caveats: Contracting CD8+ clones were enriched in EMRA, CD4+ mainly in CM and EM.

Via MiXCR, TCRdb re-called the 5' RACE reads, giving one row per CDR3 protein. The repertoire holds about 16,000 distinct CDR3 sequences, with approximately 20% as singletons. About this clonotype itself: No antigen is known for it.

The receptor comes from a man between 18 and 35 years old who had mild COVID-19 (a few samples of this study predate the infection). Cell type and time point are not known. Sequencing used PBMCs or a T cell subset sorted from them (not recorded which). The V and J genes are TRBV11-2 and TRBJ2-5; 7 bases match TRBD2. For the CDR3, the DNA is TGTGCCAGCAGAGCGGGGATCGGTTGGGAGACCCAGTACTTC. It codes for CASRAGIGWETQYF.